This record looks at one T cell receptor (beta chain) sequence and its context. What it binds is unknown. TCRdb reprocessed the reads with MiXCR, giving one entry per CDR3 protein. Found here are 80,000 or so distinct CDR3 sequences, roughly 40% of them singletons; the top ten hold approximately 95%. V was trimmed by 6 bases and J by 2 bases, leaving 14 bases between them. The length of the CDR3 is 14 residues. Germline CDR1 reads SGHTA; CDR2 reads FQGTGA. The sample is drawn from a study of T cell repertoires in cytomegalovirus infection. Study findings and constraints: The study found HLA-C-restricted CMV-specific TCR beta clonotypes dominating the ex vivo response.

This specimen was CD8+ T cells from cultured PBMCs, taken from culture after CMV antigen stimulation. This TCR was recovered from a human donor in good health (CMV status not recorded). Some clones in this sample may be carry-over from other donors' samples. The rearrangement joins TRBV7-3 to TRBJ2-7; tentative D call: TRBD2 (6 bases). In DNA, the CDR3 is TGTGCCAGCAGTCCCTCGGCGGGGCCCTACGAGCAGTACTTC. Translating gives CASSPSAGPYEQYF.